A single sample gave rise to the 19 T cell receptor beta chains below, sequenced in a study of breast tumors, draining lymph nodes, adjacent tissues. Samples came from axillary lymph nodes draining the breast cancer. TCRdb analysed the multiplex PCR reads with MiXCR anew, one entry per CDR3 protein. The sample has fewer than 200,000 distinct CDR3 sequences, roughly a third seen once. Sequencing used axillary lymph node tissue. These receptors all stem from a female donor with breast cancer. Some clones in this sample may be carry-over from other donors' samples.

V and J are TRBV14 and TRBJ1-5, with 11 bases that match TRBD1. Germline assignment: CDR1 SGHDN and CDR2 FVKESK. The CDR3 consists of 18 residues. J was trimmed by 0 bases and V by 0 bases; bases with no gene match: 4. CDR3 in amino acids: CASSQDGTGGFSNQPQHF. Here the CDR3 DNA reads TGTGCCAGCAGCCAAGATGGGACAGGGGGATTTAGCAATCAGCCCCAGCATTTT.

Comment on this clonotype: The junction shows a germline mismatch at one end, possibly a read error. The rearrangement uses TRBV2 and TRBJ2-2; D possibly corresponds to TRBD2 (6 bases). There are 15 residues in the CDR3. The germline V gene has CDR1 SNHLY and CDR2 FYNNEI. In nucleotides, the CDR3 is TGTGCCAGCAGGTATGGGGGGTTTAGGACCGGGGAGCTCTTATTT. This codes for CASRYGGFRTGELLF.

This clonotype has ten or more counts. J is TRBJ1-2 and V is TRBV7-8, with TRBD1 as a possible D gene (5 bases). Germline-derived CDR1 and CDR2 are SGHVS and FQNEAQ. The CDR3 sequence is 15 residues long. V was cut by 4 bases and J by 7 bases, with 19 bases left in between. CDR3 residues: CASSSDISGHSGYTF. The CDR3 nucleotides read TGTGCCAGCAGCTCGGACATATCCGGACATTCTGGCTACACCTTC.

This clonotype was seen only a few times. A much larger clone differs from this one at a single base, so this may be a read error. The genes are TRBV20-1 and TRBJ2-5; D is unclear. The CDR3 is 14 amino acids. Per the germline V gene, CDR1 is DFQATT and CDR2 is SNEGSKA (reference sequence). The DNA of the CDR3 is TGCAGTGCTAATCGGGCGAACGACCAAGCGACCCAGTACTTC. The encoded protein is CSANRANDQATQYF.

This clonotype was counted ten times or more. V gene TRBV7-9 combines with J gene TRBJ1-5; 8 nucleotides align to TRBD1. Germline lookup yields CDR1 SEHNR and CDR2 FQNEAQ (reference sequence). The CDR3 has 14 residues. The trim removed 5 bases at V and 5 bases at J, leaving 5 bases unmatched. Here the CDR3 reads CASSVQGVDQPQHF. CDR3 nucleotide sequence: TGTGCCAGCAGCGTACAGGGGGTGGATCAGCCCCAGCATTTT. Looking up the rest from reference TRBV7-9 and TRBJ1-5 gives the full variable domain: DTGVSQNPRHKITKRGQNVTFRCDPISEHNRLYWYRQTLGQGPEFLTYFQNEAQLEKSRLLSDRFSAERPKGSFSTLEIQRTEQGDSAMYLCASSVQGVDQPQHFGDGTRLSIL.

The sample holds many counts of this clonotype. The chain is built from TRBV7-3 and TRBJ2-6; D gene uncertain. The germline V gene encodes CDR1 SGHTA and CDR2 FQGTGA. V was trimmed by 9 bases and J by 4 bases, leaving 13 bases between them. This CDR3 contains 14 residues. The CDR3 sequence: CASSFGLGANVLTF. CDR3 coding DNA: TGTGCCAGTAGTTTTGGGTTAGGGGCCAACGTCCTGACTTTC.

This clonotype was seen at least ten times. This chain joins TRBV25-1 and TRBJ1-2; the D gene is possibly TRBD1 (6 bases). Germline CDR1 reads MGHDK; CDR2 reads SYGVNS. This CDR3 spans 13 amino acids. Trimming took 7 bases from V and 7 from J, leaving 16 bases between them. CDR3 sequence reads: CASKGEVQGGYTF. The CDR3 DNA sequence: TGTGCCAGCAAGGGAGAGGTACAGGGTGGCTACACCTTC.

Of note for this clonotype: Compared with germline, one end of the junction differs, possibly owing to a read error. This rearrangement joins TRBV6-2 or TRBV6-3 to TRBJ2-7; D is uncertain. This CDR3 has 17 amino acids. Germline values: CDR1 MNHEY, CDR2 SVGEGT. In DNA, the CDR3 is TGTGCCAGCAGTCACTCGAAGCTGGGTCCCGCCTCCTACGAGCAGTACTTC. Its protein is CASSHSKLGPASYEQYF.

In this sample, this clonotype turned up many times. The chain couples TRBV7-2 to TRBJ2-3, with 9 bases identical to TRBD1. V was pared by 2 bases and J by 3 bases, with 6 bases of the junction left unmatched. CDR3 length: 16 residues. The germline V gene encodes CDR1 SGHTA and CDR2 FQGNSA. The CDR3 DNA follows: TGTGCCAGCAGCTTAAACCGGGACAGGGTTACAGATACGCAGTATTTT. Its protein is CASSLNRDRVTDTQYF.

This clonotype was counted many times. V and J are TRBV2 and TRBJ2-2, with 7 bases matching TRBD1. Germline loops: CDR1 SNHLY, CDR2 FYNNEI. V was clipped by 7 bases and J by 0 bases; unmatched bases: 5. CDR3 length equals 15 residues. This chain's CDR3 is CASKATGANTGELFF. CDR3 sequence (DNA): TGTGCCAGCAAAGCTACAGGGGCGAACACCGGGGAGCTGTTTTTT.

Note on this clonotype: The conserved final phenylalanine or tryptophan is absent from the CDR3, which likely points to a read error. The chain recombines TRBV6-2 or TRBV6-3 with TRBJ1-2; D is perhaps TRBD1 (6 bases). The CDR3 spans 14 residues. Trimming cost V 2 bases and J 2 bases, with 9 bases left between them. Per the germline V gene, CDR1 is MNHEY and CDR2 is SVGEGT. The CDR3 region has the DNA TGTGCCAGCAGTTACATTCAGGGGAACTATGGCTACACCCTC. Translation gives CASSYIQGNYGYTL.

This chain uses TRBV5-4 with TRBJ2-1, with D unresolved. The V gene's germline CDR1 is SGHNT and CDR2 YYREEE (reference sequence). The CDR3 extends over 12 amino acids. V gave up 0 bases and J gave up 9 bases, with 7 bases separating them. The CDR3 DNA reads TGTGCCAGCAGCTTGGAAGGAACTGAGCAGTTCTTC. Translation gives CASSLEGTEQFF.

The chain couples TRBV15 to TRBJ1-2; 7 bases are shared with TRBD1. Per germline, CDR1 LNHNV and CDR2 YYDKDF (reference sequence). The CDR3 consists of 11 residues. The CDR3 loop is CAPHRGNGYTF. The CDR3 DNA reads as TGTGCTCCCCACAGGGGTAATGGCTACACCTTC.

The V gene is TRBV20-1, the J gene TRBJ1-2; D might be TRBD1 (6 bases). The length of the CDR3 is 12 residues. Trimming took off 8 bases at V and 1 base at J, with 11 bases between the two ends. Germline V gene data show CDR1 as DFQATT and CDR2 as SNEGSKA (reference sequence). CDR3 nucleotides: TGCAGTTCAGGGGAAGGTAACTATGGCTACACCTTC. It is translated as CSSGEGNYGYTF.

Note on this clonotype: As the CDR3 is not closed by the conserved phenylalanine or tryptophan, this likely results from a read error. No DNA is shown, since the ends of the CDR3 on it are uncertain; the CDR3 is the one TCRdb lists. CDR3 amino acids: CRALPSSS. The chain combines TRBV20-1 with TRBJ2-5; the table gives TRBD2 as D, unverified against the DNA. Germline CDR1 and CDR2: DFQATT and SNEGSKA (reference sequence). The CDR3 totals 8 residues, both ends included.

This clonotype was recorded many times. V gene TRBV4-1 combines with J gene TRBJ1-5; D not resolved. This CDR3 is built from 15 residues. V lost 3 bases to trimming and J lost 2 bases, with 11 bases between them. Germline lookup yields CDR1 MGHRA and CDR2 YSYEKL. CDR3 protein: CASSHADGGNQPQHF. Here the CDR3 DNA reads TGCGCCAGCAGCCATGCGGACGGAGGCAATCAGCCCCAGCATTTT.

This clonotype appeared many times. The chain couples TRBV20-1 to TRBJ1-2; D gene unclear. Trimming stripped 0 bases from V and 5 bases from J, with 7 bases between. The CDR3 runs 12 residues. The germline gives CDR1 DFQATT, CDR2 SNEGSKA (reference sequence). The CDR3 region has the DNA TGCAGTGCTAGAGAAACGGATTATGGCTACACCTTC. Its translation: CSARETDYGYTF.

This clonotype has at least ten counts. The genes are TRBV7-9 and TRBJ1-2; 8 bases are a match to TRBD1. V was clipped by 5 bases and J by 6 bases; unmatched bases: 5. Germline V gene lookup returns CDR1 SEHNR and CDR2 FQNEAQ (reference sequence). The CDR3 has 13 amino acids. The CDR3 here is CASSHDRGDGYTF. For the CDR3, the DNA is TGTGCCAGCAGCCATGACAGGGGTGATGGCTACACCTTC.

This clonotype was observed many times. The chain employs TRBV20-1 and TRBJ2-7; tentatively, D is TRBD1 or TRBD2 (5 bases each). Per the germline V gene, CDR1 is DFQATT and CDR2 is SNEGSKA (reference sequence). The CDR3 spans 15 residues. Trimming pared 5 bases from V and 0 bases from J, leaving 17 bases between. The CDR3 DNA is TGCAGTGCTCCAAACCCGGGACGGAGCTCCTACGAGCAGTACTTC. The encoded protein is CSAPNPGRSSYEQYF.